One sample yielded the 3 T cell receptor beta chains listed below, sequenced in a study of cytotoxic CD8 clonotypes in ibrutinib-treated CLL. The assay was immunoSEQ multiplex PCR, and TCRdb's table has in-frame clones only and misses some. The table has about 200,000 clones, 79% seen once; the top ten hold about an eighth. Specimen: PBMCs, collected after 12 months of ibrutinib treatment. Every receptor here comes from a human donor with chronic lymphocytic leukemia.

The chain combines TRBV18 with TRBJ1-2; D is ambiguous. The germline gives CDR1 KGHSH, CDR2 LQKENI. CDR3 length: 14 residues. Trimming pared 2 bases from V and 5 bases from J, leaving 12 bases between. Written as DNA, the CDR3 is TGTGCCAGCTCACCAGGGGTTTCGGATTATGGCTACACCTTC. Translated: CASSPGVSDYGYTF. The whole variable domain, remainder taken from reference TRBV18 and TRBJ1-2, is NAGVMQNPRHLVRRRGQEARLRCSPMKGHSHVYWYRQLPEEGLKFMVYLQKENIIDESGMPKERFSAEFPKEGPSILRIQQVVRGDSAAYFCASSPGVSDYGYTFGSGTRLTVV.

A note on this clone: The same CDR3 is also encoded by other DNA sequences in this sample. The gene calls are TRBV5-1 and TRBJ1-1, with unresolved D. Germline assignment: CDR1 SGHRS and CDR2 YFSETQ. The CDR3 spans 13 residues. The V end was cut by 4 bases, the J end by 1 base, with 8 bases between. CDR3 DNA: TGCGCCAGCAGCCCTGGACCGAACACTGAAGCTTTCTTT. As protein: CASSPGPNTEAFF.

V gene TRBV27 combines with J gene TRBJ2-7; TRBD1 matches at 11 bases. The CDR3 consists of 16 residues. Germline lookup yields CDR1 MNHEY and CDR2 SMNVEV (reference sequence). J gave up 4 bases and V 8 bases, and 13 bases lay outside the gene matches. DNA of the CDR3: TGTGCCAGCTATTCTTTGGGGACAGGGGGTGATTACGAGCAGTACTTC. Translating it yields CASYSLGTGGDYEQYF.